This entry concerns a single T cell receptor beta chain. The PCR had 60 Vbeta and 13 Jbeta primers. Generated by immunoSEQ multiplex PCR, the TCRdb table keeps only in-frame clones and is missing some. The sample comprises approximately 74,000 clones, roughly 76% of which are singletons, and 7.2% rests with the top ten. This sample is drawn from a study of cytomegalovirus exposure and HLA in healthy donors. Germline V CDR1 and CDR2: MGHRA, YSYEKL. Trimming shortened V by 1 base and J by 8 bases, and 12 bases separated the two germline ends. The CDR3 extends over 14 amino acids. The receptor's source is a woman aged 40 to 50 in good health and CMV-seronegative. The sequencing input was PBMCs. The chain is built from TRBV4-1 and TRBJ2-1; TRBD1 might be the D (5 bases). The CDR3 DNA sequence: TGCGCCAGCAGCCAAGTGGGGCGCCGGGATGAGCAGTTCTTC. Translated: CASSQVGRRDEQFF.